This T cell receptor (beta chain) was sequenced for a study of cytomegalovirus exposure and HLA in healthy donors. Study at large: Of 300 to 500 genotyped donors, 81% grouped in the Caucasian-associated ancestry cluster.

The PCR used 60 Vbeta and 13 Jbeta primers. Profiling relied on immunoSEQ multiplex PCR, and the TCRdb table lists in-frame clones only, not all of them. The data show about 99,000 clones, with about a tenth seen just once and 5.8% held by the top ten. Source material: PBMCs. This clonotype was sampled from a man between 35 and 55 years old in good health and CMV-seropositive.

DNA for the CDR3: TGTGCCAGCAGCTCTAACCGGGGGGGTGACACTGAAGCTTTCTTT. It specifies CASSSNRGGDTEAFF. The chain uses TRBV7-9 and TRBJ1-1; TRBD1 might be the D (5 bases). The CDR3 spans 15 residues. The germline CDR1 and CDR2 sequences are SEHNR and FQNEAQ (reference sequence). The ends were cut back, 4 bases at V and 3 bases at J, with 15 bases in the middle.